The 17 T cell receptor beta chains below come from one sample, sequenced in a study of blood T cell repertoires in COVID-19. Libraries were prepared by immunoSEQ multiplex PCR; TCRdb keeps only in-frame clonotypes and omits some of them. The sample yields about 39,000 clones, roughly 92% seen once. Sequences were obtained from peripheral blood. The receptor source for this set is a man aged 50 to 59 with active COVID-19.

The rearrangement joins TRBV2 to TRBJ2-1; D gene unclear. The germline V gene encodes CDR1 SNHLY and CDR2 FYNNEI. V was pared by 8 bases and J by 7 bases, with 9 bases between. This CDR3 contains 11 residues. The CDR3 bases are TGTGCCAGCCATAGAGATAATGAGCAGTTCTTC. This gives the protein CASHRDNEQFF.

This clone has a single count. The chain has TRBV30 and TRBJ1-1; 10 bases are a match to TRBD1. The germline gives CDR1 GTSNPN, CDR2 SVGIG (reference sequence). Trimming removed 4 bases from V and 4 bases from J; junction bases left unmatched: 30. The CDR3 is made up of 22 amino acids. The CDR3 coding sequence is TGTGCCTGGACGGTGGGTCTAGGGGCACCATTACCGGGACAGGGGTCTCTCACTGAAGCTTTCTTT. Protein sequence: CAWTVGLGAPLPGQGSLTEAFF.

The sample holds one count of this clone. The chain carries TRBV9 and TRBJ2-1; D possibly corresponds to TRBD1 (6 bases). CDR3 length equals 13 residues. V was trimmed by 4 bases and J by 13 bases, leaving 18 bases between them. From germline, CDR1 is SGDLS and CDR2 YYNGEE. The CDR3 is CASSPGQPPTQFF. The DNA of the CDR3 is TGTGCCAGCAGCCCAGGACAGCCCCCCACACAGTTCTTC.

This clone is a singleton in its sample. V usage is TRBV7-9 and J usage is TRBJ1-2, with 7 bases identical to TRBD1. This CDR3 region has 16 residues. V shed 5 bases, J shed 0 bases, and the junction held 9 bases outside the gene matches. Germline V CDR1 and CDR2: SEHNR, FQNEAQ (reference sequence). The CDR3 loop reads CASSPSPGQSNYGYTF. The CDR3 nucleotides read TGTGCCAGCAGCCCATCCCCGGGACAGTCTAACTATGGCTACACCTTC. Looking up the rest from reference TRBV7-9 and TRBJ1-2 gives the full variable domain: DTGVSQNPRHKITKRGQNVTFRCDPISEHNRLYWYRQTLGQGPEFLTYFQNEAQLEKSRLLSDRFSAERPKGSFSTLEIQRTEQGDSAMYLCASSPSPGQSNYGYTFGSGTRLTVV.

The genes are TRBV5-1 and TRBJ1-1; 7 positions match TRBD1. Trimming cost V 4 bases and J 1 base; bases outside gene matches: 4. CDR1 and CDR2 (germline): SGHRS, YFSETQ. CDR3 length: 14 residues. The CDR3 nucleotides read TGCGCCAGCAGCCCGGGACAGCCGAACACTGAAGCTTTCTTT. Translating it yields CASSPGQPNTEAFF.

The V gene is TRBV19, the J gene TRBJ1-2; 9 nucleotides match TRBD1. CDR1 and CDR2 (germline): LNHDA, SQIVND (reference sequence). Trimming at V came to 3 bases and at J to 4 bases, leaving 6 bases not matched to a gene. This CDR3 has 15 residues. CDR3 amino acids: CASSITGQGSYGYTF. CDR3 bases: TGTGCCAGTAGTATCACGGGACAGGGAAGCTATGGCTACACCTTC.

The chain couples TRBV2 to TRBJ2-5; tentatively, D is TRBD1 (5 bases). The germline gives CDR1 SNHLY, CDR2 FYNNEI. This CDR3 contains 14 residues. Trimming removed 7 bases at V and 1 base at J, with 13 bases between. The DNA of the CDR3 is TGTGCCAGCAAGGCAGGGAAGGTCCAAGAGACCCAGTACTTC. Its translation is CASKAGKVQETQYF.

This chain links TRBV7-2 with TRBJ1-1; D is possibly TRBD1 (5 bases). CDR1 is SGHTA and CDR2 is FQGNSA in the germline V gene. The CDR3 runs 16 residues. The V end was cut by 5 bases, the J end by 8 bases, with 24 bases between. The CDR3 reads CASSPRLRGANEEAFF. In DNA, the CDR3 is TGTGCCAGCAGCCCAAGATTACGTGGGGCAAATGAAGAAGCTTTCTTT.

V and J are TRBV25-1 and TRBJ1-5, with 7 bases fitting TRBD1. The CDR3 is made up of 14 amino acids. Germline values: CDR1 MGHDK, CDR2 SYGVNS. J lost 4 bases, V lost 5 bases, and 5 bases had no gene match. The CDR3 DNA follows: TGTGCCAGCAGTTTAGGGGGCCCTAATCAGCCCCAGCATTTT. Protein sequence: CASSLGGPNQPQHF.

This chain links TRBV7-2 with TRBJ1-2, with D unresolved. CDR1 and CDR2 from the germline V gene are SGHTA and FQGNSA. Trimming cost V 5 bases and J 4 bases, with 11 bases left between them. The CDR3 is 13 residues long. The CDR3, as DNA: TGTGCCAGCAGCATGGGCCCGATCTATGGCTACACCTTC. It codes for CASSMGPIYGYTF.

This clone was counted a single time. The gene calls are TRBV19 and TRBJ1-5, with 7 bases lining up with TRBD1. Germline V CDR1 and CDR2: LNHDA, SQIVND (reference sequence). The CDR3 covers 15 residues. The junction had 2 bases not matched to a gene; V was cut back by 3 bases and J by 0 bases. CDR3: CASSMGQYSNQPQHF. DNA for the CDR3: TGTGCCAGTAGTATGGGACAGTATAGCAATCAGCCCCAGCATTTT.

This chain links TRBV29-1 with TRBJ1-2; D ambiguous. The CDR3 has 12 amino acids. Germline values: CDR1 SQVTM, CDR2 ANQGSEA. Trimming shortened V by 6 bases and J by 4 bases, and 12 bases separated the two germline ends. CDR3 region: CSVNAGFYGYTF. DNA for the CDR3: TGCAGCGTCAACGCCGGGTTCTATGGCTACACCTTC.

The rearrangement links TRBV3-1 (or the pseudogene TRBV3-2) to TRBJ2-7; 8 bases map to TRBD2. Germline V CDR1 and CDR2: LGHDT, YNNKEL (reference sequence). The CDR3 covers 16 residues. Trimming cost V 4 bases and J 3 bases; bases outside gene matches: 11. The CDR3 loop reads CASSRAPLAALYEQYF. The CDR3, as DNA: TGTGCCAGCAGCCGGGCCCCACTAGCGGCTCTCTACGAGCAGTACTTC.

The chain has TRBV19 and TRBJ2-1; D possibly corresponds to TRBD1 (6 bases). The CDR3 has 15 amino acids. Germline V gene lookup returns CDR1 LNHDA and CDR2 SQIVND (reference sequence). V was trimmed by 1 base and J by 4 bases, leaving 11 bases between them. CDR3 bases: TGTGCCAGTAGTATAGGGACAGCTATTTACAATGAGCAGTTCTTC. It yields the protein CASSIGTAIYNEQFF.

The rearrangement uses TRBV10-3 and TRBJ1-2; 8 bases line up with TRBD1. Germline CDR1 and CDR2: ENHRY and SYGVKD. V dropped 6 bases and J dropped 2; count of bases not matched to a gene: 5. The CDR3 is 14 residues long. As DNA, the CDR3 is TGTGCCATCAGCGGACAGGGTAGAAACTATGGCTACACCTTC. This translates into CAISGQGRNYGYTF.

This chain joins TRBV18 and TRBJ2-7, with TRBD1 matching 7 bases. The J segment lost 2 bases and the V segment lost 2 bases, leaving 0 bases of the junction unmatched. The V gene's germline CDR1 is KGHSH and CDR2 LQKENI. This CDR3 is built from 13 residues. Here the CDR3 reads CASSPGTAYEQYF. The CDR3 DNA reads TGTGCCAGCTCACCAGGGACAGCCTACGAGCAGTACTTC.

This chain links TRBV11-2 with TRBJ1-4; D is possibly TRBD1 (6 bases). CDR1 and CDR2 (germline): SGHAT, FQNNGV. This CDR3 region has 15 residues. V was clipped by 3 bases and J by 8 bases, with 16 bases between them. DNA of the CDR3: TGTGCCAGCAGCTTGTTCAGGGGCGAATTCGAAAAACTGTTTTTT. It yields the protein CASSLFRGEFEKLFF.